A selection of T cell receptor beta chains follows, all from one sample in a study of blood T cell repertoires in COVID-19. Data came from immunoSEQ multiplex PCR; TCRdb stores just in-frame clones and leaves some out. The top ten clones hold roughly 1.4% of a sample with hundreds of thousands of clones, 86% of them seen once. Sequencing was done on a sample of peripheral blood. The receptors come from a woman aged 25 to 39 with active or convalescent COVID-19. CDR3s include the opening cysteine and the closing phenylalanine or tryptophan. The D gene is left open where the match is weak. Size is omitted from some rows. Given values are once, few, many or a class for expanded clones.

d_gene	v_gene	j_gene	abundance	CDR3nt	CDR3aa
.	TRBV10-3	TRBJ1-2	.	TGTGCCATCCCCGGGTTGGGTAACTATGGCTACACCTTC	CAIPGLGNYGYTF
TRBD2	TRBV14	TRBJ2-3	.	TGTGCCAGCAGCCATCCTAGCGGGAGCACAGATACGCAGTATTTT	CASSHPSGSTDTQYF
TRBD1	TRBV19	TRBJ1-2	.	TGTGCCAGTAGTTCCCGCGGACAGGGCATTAACTATGGCTACACCTTC	CASSSRGQGINYGYTF
.	TRBV24-1	TRBJ1-2	.	TGTGCCACCAGTGTCAGGGGCGGCTACACCTTC	CATSVRGGYTF
.	TRBV4-1	TRBJ1-1	.	TGCGCCAGCAGAGAGGAGGGTTTTGCGATGAACACTGAAGCTTTCTTT	CASREEGFAMNTEAFF
TRBD1	TRBV24-1	TRBJ2-5	.	TGTGCCACCAGTGATTATCAGGACAGGGCGTTGTACTTC	CATSDYQDRALYF
.	TRBV15	TRBJ2-1	once	TGTGCCACCAGCAGTCAGGACATGAGCTCCTACAATGAGCAGTTCTTC	CATSSQDMSSYNEQFF
.	TRBV15	TRBJ2-1	.	TGTGCCACCAGCCGGGGGGCGGATTACAATGAGCAGTTCTTC	CATSRGADYNEQFF
.	TRBV4-1	TRBJ1-5	.	TGCGCCAGCAGCCAAGGGGGGGGCGGTCAGCCCCAGCATTTT	CASSQGGGGQPQHF
.	TRBV30	TRBJ1-4	.	TGTGCCTGGAGTATCCGGGAAAAACTGTTTTTT	CAWSIREKLFF